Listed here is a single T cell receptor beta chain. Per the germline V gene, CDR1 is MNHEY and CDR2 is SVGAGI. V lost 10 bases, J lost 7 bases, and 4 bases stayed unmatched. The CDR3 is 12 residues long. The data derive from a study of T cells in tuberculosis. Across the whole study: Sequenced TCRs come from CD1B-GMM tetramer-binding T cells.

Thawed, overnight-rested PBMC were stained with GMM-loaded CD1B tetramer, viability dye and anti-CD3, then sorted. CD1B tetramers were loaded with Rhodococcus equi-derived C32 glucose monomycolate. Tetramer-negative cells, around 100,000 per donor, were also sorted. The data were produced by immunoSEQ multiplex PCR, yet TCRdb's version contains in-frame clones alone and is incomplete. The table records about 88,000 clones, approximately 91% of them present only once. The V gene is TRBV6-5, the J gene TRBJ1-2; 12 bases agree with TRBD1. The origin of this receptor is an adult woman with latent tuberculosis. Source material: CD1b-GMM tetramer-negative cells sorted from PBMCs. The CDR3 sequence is CATGDRGLGYTF. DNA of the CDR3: TGTGCCACCGGGGACAGGGGGCTTGGCTACACCTTC.